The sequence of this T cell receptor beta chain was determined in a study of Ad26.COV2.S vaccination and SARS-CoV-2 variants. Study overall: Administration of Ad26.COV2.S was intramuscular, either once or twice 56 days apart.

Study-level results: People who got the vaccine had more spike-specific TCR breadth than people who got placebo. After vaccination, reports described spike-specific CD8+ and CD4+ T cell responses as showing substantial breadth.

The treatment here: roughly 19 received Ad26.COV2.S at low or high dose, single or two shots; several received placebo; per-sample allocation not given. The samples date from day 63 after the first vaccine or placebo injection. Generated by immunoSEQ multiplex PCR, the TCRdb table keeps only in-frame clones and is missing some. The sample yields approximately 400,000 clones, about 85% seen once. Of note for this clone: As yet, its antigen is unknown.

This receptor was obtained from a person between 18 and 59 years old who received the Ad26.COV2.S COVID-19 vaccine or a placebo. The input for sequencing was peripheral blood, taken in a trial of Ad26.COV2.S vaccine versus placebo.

The CDR3 DNA sequence: TGTGCCAGCAGCCAAGGGAGGGGGTACACTGAAGCTTTCTTT. It is translated as CASSQGRGYTEAFF. This chain connects TRBV7-6 to TRBJ1-1; D may be TRBD1 (6 bases). Germline CDR1 SGHVS, CDR2 FNYEAQ. This CDR3 spans 14 amino acids. V dropped 5 bases and J dropped 3 bases, with 13 bases sitting between them.